The next 21 T cell receptor beta chains were all read from a single sample in a study of OX40 agonist ivuxolimab in advanced cancers. Sequenced by immunoSEQ multiplex PCR; TCRdb stores in-frame clones only, minus some. The table lists just under 65,000 clones, roughly four fifths of them singletons. Source: CD4+ or CD8+ T cells sorted from blood, taken in a trial of the OX40 agonist ivuxolimab. These receptors all stem from an adult with an advanced solid tumor such as melanoma, head and neck, liver or kidney cancer.

CDR3 sequence (DNA): TGTGCCAGCAGCATGATTTCAGATACGCAGTATTTT. Amino acids: CASSMISDTQYF. The chain joins TRBV11-3 to TRBJ2-3, with D hard to call. The CDR3 covers 12 residues. In germline, CDR1 is SGHNT, CDR2 YENEEA. V shed 5 bases and J shed 4 bases, with 7 bases lying between them.

The rearrangement joins TRBV5-6 to TRBJ1-6; a possible D gene is TRBD1 (5 bases). The length of the CDR3 is 14 residues. Trimming took off 5 bases at V and 6 bases at J, with 12 bases between the two ends. CDR1 and CDR2 (germline): SGHDT, YYEEEE. CDR3 coding DNA: TGTGCCAGCAGAGATTCGACAGCTAATTCACCCCTCCACTTT. This codes for CASRDSTANSPLHF.

This chain links TRBV10-3 with TRBJ1-3; 7 bases fit TRBD1. The germline CDR1 and CDR2 sequences are ENHRY and SYGVKD. The V and J ends lost 6 bases and 1 base, in that order; junction bases with no gene match: 3. The CDR3 has 14 amino acids. Written as DNA, the CDR3 is TGTGCCATCAGGGAGGACAGGTCTGGAAACACCATATATTTT. Its translation is CAIREDRSGNTIYF.

The gene calls are TRBV4-2 and TRBJ1-1; TRBD1 matches at 8 bases. J lost 4 bases, V lost 1 base, and 8 bases had no gene match. Germline V gene sequence: CDR1 LGHNA, CDR2 YNFKEQ. This CDR3 has 16 residues. The CDR3 nucleotides read TGTGCCAGCAGCCAAGCCACAGGGGGATCCGGCACTGAAGCTTTCTTT. Translation gives CASSQATGGSGTEAFF.

In this sample, this clone turned up once. This sequence joins TRBV6-5 and TRBJ1-2; D ambiguous. Looked up from germline, CDR1 is MNHEY and CDR2 is SVGAGI. V was shortened by 7 bases and J by 4 bases, with 16 bases between the two germline ends. This CDR3 region has 14 residues. DNA for the CDR3: TGTGCCAGCACTAATTCCGCCTCCCTCTATGGCTACACCTTC. As protein: CASTNSASLYGYTF.

The V and J genes are TRBV10-3 and TRBJ1-2; perhaps TRBD1 as D (5 bases). V lost 6 bases and J 0 bases, leaving 8 bases between the germline ends. CDR3 length equals 13 residues. Germline V gene sequence: CDR1 ENHRY, CDR2 SYGVKD. CDR3 in DNA: TGTGCCATCAGGGCAGGGACTAACTATGGCTACACCTTC. This sequence encodes CAIRAGTNYGYTF.

The rearrangement joins TRBV2 to TRBJ1-3; D gene ambiguous. There are 14 residues in the CDR3. Germline-derived CDR1 and CDR2 are SNHLY and FYNNEI. V was shortened by 2 bases and J by 7 bases, with 12 bases between the two germline ends. The CDR3: CASSETPMGNTIYF. CDR3 nucleotide sequence: TGTGCCAGCAGTGAAACACCCATGGGGAACACCATATATTTT. Variable domain in full (rest from reference TRBV2 and TRBJ1-3): EPEVTQTPSHQVTQMGQEVILRCVPISNHLYFYWYRQILGQKVEFLVSFYNNEISEKSEIFDDQFSVERPDGSNFTLKIRSTKLEDSAMYFCASSETPMGNTIYFGEGSWLTVV.

The rearrangement uses TRBV29-1 and TRBJ2-1; D is perhaps TRBD1 or TRBD2 (6 bases each). Germline values: CDR1 SQVTM, CDR2 ANQGSEA. With 6 bases removed from V and 6 bases from J, the gap between germline ends came to 9 bases. The length of the CDR3 is 11 residues. The CDR3 nucleotides are TGCAGCGTAAGGGGGGCCAATGAGCAGTTCTTC. This codes for CSVRGANEQFF.

V and J are TRBV5-5 and TRBJ1-2, with 7 nucleotides matching TRBD1. Germline loops: CDR1 SGHKS, CDR2 YYEKEE (reference sequence). The CDR3 sequence is 12 residues long. V dropped 4 bases and J dropped 8; count of bases not matched to a gene: 5. DNA for the CDR3: TGTGCCAGCAGCGCGAGACAGGGAGGCTACACCTTC. Protein: CASSARQGGYTF.

This sequence joins TRBV11-2 and TRBJ2-3, with D maybe TRBD1 (6 bases). Trimming cost V 6 bases and J 6 bases, with 13 bases left between them. CDR3 size: 13 residues. CDR1 and CDR2 from the germline V gene are SGHAT and FQNNGV. The CDR3 sequence is CASSIEGVDTQYF. As DNA, the CDR3 is TGTGCCAGCAGTATAGAGGGGGTTGATACGCAGTATTTT.

This sequence joins TRBV18 and TRBJ2-7, with 7 positions matching TRBD1. The CDR3 runs 14 residues. V shed 2 bases and J 2 bases; nucleotides not matched to a gene: 3. Per germline, CDR1 KGHSH and CDR2 LQKENI. CDR3 in DNA: TGTGCCAGCTCACCAACCGACAGGGCCTACGAGCAGTACTTC. It translates to CASSPTDRAYEQYF.

The chain employs TRBV5-1 and TRBJ2-7; TRBD1 matches 9 bases. CDR1 and CDR2 (germline): SGHRS, YFSETQ. V dropped 2 bases and J dropped 3; count of bases not matched to a gene: 9. This CDR3 region has 16 residues. The CDR3 sequence: CASSFQPGQGFYEQYF. The DNA for the CDR3 is TGCGCCAGCAGCTTCCAACCGGGACAGGGCTTCTACGAGCAGTACTTC. Supplemented by reference TRBV5-1 and TRBJ2-7, the full variable domain reads KAGVTQTPRYLIKTRGQQVTLSCSPISGHRSVSWYQQTPGQGLQFLFEYFSETQRNKGNFPGRFSGRQFSNSRSEMNVSTLELGDSALYLCASSFQPGQGFYEQYFGPGTRLTVT.

V usage is TRBV9 and J usage is TRBJ1-2; possibly TRBD1 for D (5 bases). This CDR3 comprises 15 residues. CDR1 is SGDLS, CDR2 YYNGEE, per germline. The V end lost 0 bases, the J end lost 3 bases, and 12 bases lay between the germline ends. For the CDR3, the DNA is TGTGCCAGCAGCGTAGATATAGGGACGGACTATGGCTACACCTTC. The encoded protein is CASSVDIGTDYGYTF.

The chain carries TRBV7-2 and TRBJ1-5; 7 bases fit TRBD1. Germline loops: CDR1 SGHTA, CDR2 FQGNSA. The CDR3 loop spans 16 amino acids. V lost 5 bases, J lost 0 bases, and 7 bases stayed unmatched. CDR3 nucleotide sequence: TGTGCCAGCAGCCCGCGGACAGGCTATAGCAATCAGCCCCAGCATTTT. This encodes CASSPRTGYSNQPQHF.

V usage is TRBV29-1 and J usage is TRBJ2-7; D is possibly TRBD1 (6 bases). With 4 bases removed from V and 3 bases from J, the gap between germline ends came to 16 bases. Germline V gene sequence: CDR1 SQVTM, CDR2 ANQGSEA. CDR3 length equals 14 residues. CDR3 region: CSVVIGQGSYEQYF. In nucleotides, the CDR3 is TGCAGCGTTGTAATCGGGCAGGGGAGCTACGAGCAGTACTTC.

The J gene is TRBJ1-6, the V gene TRBV15; D not resolved. This CDR3 has 12 amino acids. The germline V gene encodes CDR1 LNHNV and CDR2 YYDKDF (reference sequence). The V gene lost 6 bases and the J gene lost 9 bases, with 9 bases spanning the gap. The CDR3 reads CATRVGSSPLHF. The CDR3 region has the DNA TGTGCCACCAGGGTTGGGAGTTCACCCCTCCACTTT.

V is TRBV11-2 and J is TRBJ1-1; 7 nucleotides align to TRBD1. With V trimmed by 2 bases and J by 6 bases, 3 bases remained unmatched. Germline lookup yields CDR1 SGHAT and CDR2 FQNNGV. The CDR3 length is 13 residues. Here the CDR3 DNA reads TGTGCCAGCAGCTTACACAGGGGATCTGAAGCTTTCTTT. Translating it yields CASSLHRGSEAFF.

The V call is TRBV7-3, the J call TRBJ1-2, with no clear D. Germline CDR1 is SGHTA and CDR2 is FQGTGA. This CDR3 has 13 amino acids. V was shortened by 2 bases and J by 3 bases, with 7 bases between the two germline ends. This CDR3 is CASSLADDYGYTF. The CDR3 DNA follows: TGTGCCAGCAGCTTAGCGGACGACTATGGCTACACCTTC.

The chain employs TRBV7-6 and TRBJ1-2, with D unresolved. This CDR3 has 10 amino acids. V was cut by 11 bases and J by 8 bases, with 12 bases left in between. The germline CDR1 and CDR2 sequences are SGHVS and FNYEAQ. CDR3: CAVGPGGYTF. CDR3 DNA sequence: TGTGCCGTCGGTCCGGGGGGCTACACCTTC.

The chain links TRBV30 to TRBJ2-5; D assignment may be TRBD1 or TRBD2 (5 bases each). V lost 3 bases to trimming and J lost 6 bases, with 26 bases between them. The CDR3 extends over 17 amino acids. Per the germline V gene, CDR1 is GTSNPN and CDR2 is SVGIG (reference sequence). The CDR3 sequence: CAWRPRDGSSGLKTQYF. The CDR3, as DNA: TGTGCCTGGAGACCTCGGGACGGATCCTCTGGGTTAAAGACCCAGTACTTC.

This clone was seen once. The genes are TRBV6-1 and TRBJ1-2; D perhaps matches TRBD1 (6 bases). Germline V gives CDR1 MNHNS, CDR2 SASEGT. Trimming took off 1 base at V and 2 bases at J, with 14 bases between the two ends. The CDR3 totals 16 residues. CDR3 sequence: CASSEDLRGPNYGYTF. DNA for the CDR3: TGTGCCAGCAGTGAAGACCTCCGGGGGCCGAACTATGGCTACACCTTC.